The entry below describes one T cell receptor beta chain. This sample stems from a study of shared clonotypes between healthy human individuals. Clones were read by immunoSEQ multiplex PCR, and TCRdb kept only the in-frame ones, dropping some. Counted here are approximately 1.5 million clones, 95% to 99% occurring once; the ten biggest clones make up around 0.47%. Germline V CDR1 and CDR2: SGDLS, YYNGEE. The ends lost 0 bases at V and 6 bases at J; junction bases unmatched: 3. The CDR3 length is 15 residues. The gene calls are TRBV9 and TRBJ2-1, with 10 bases that match TRBD2. Sequenced sample: naive CD4+ T cells sorted from blood. Subset specified: CD45RA+ positively selected. The TCR originated in a man younger than 45 in good health. The CDR3 coding sequence is TGTGCCAGCAGCGTAGGGGGGACTAGCGTCAATGAGCAGTTCTTC. This gives the protein CASSVGGTSVNEQFF.